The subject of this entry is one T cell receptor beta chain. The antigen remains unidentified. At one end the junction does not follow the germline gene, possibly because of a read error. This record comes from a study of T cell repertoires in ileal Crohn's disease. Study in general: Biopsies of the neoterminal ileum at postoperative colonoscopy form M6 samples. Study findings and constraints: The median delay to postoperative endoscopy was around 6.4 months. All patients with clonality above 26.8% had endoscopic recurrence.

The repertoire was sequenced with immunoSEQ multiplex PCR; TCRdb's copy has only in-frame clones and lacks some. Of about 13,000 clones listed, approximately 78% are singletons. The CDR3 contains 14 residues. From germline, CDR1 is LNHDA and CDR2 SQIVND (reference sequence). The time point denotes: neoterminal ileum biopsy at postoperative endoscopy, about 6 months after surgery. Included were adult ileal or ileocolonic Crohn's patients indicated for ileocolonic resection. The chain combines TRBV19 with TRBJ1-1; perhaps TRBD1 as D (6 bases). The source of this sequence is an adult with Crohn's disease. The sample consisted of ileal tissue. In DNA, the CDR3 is TGTGCCAGCAGTAGGACCACAGGGTCCCCTGAAGCTTTCTTT. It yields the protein CASSRTTGSPEAFF.